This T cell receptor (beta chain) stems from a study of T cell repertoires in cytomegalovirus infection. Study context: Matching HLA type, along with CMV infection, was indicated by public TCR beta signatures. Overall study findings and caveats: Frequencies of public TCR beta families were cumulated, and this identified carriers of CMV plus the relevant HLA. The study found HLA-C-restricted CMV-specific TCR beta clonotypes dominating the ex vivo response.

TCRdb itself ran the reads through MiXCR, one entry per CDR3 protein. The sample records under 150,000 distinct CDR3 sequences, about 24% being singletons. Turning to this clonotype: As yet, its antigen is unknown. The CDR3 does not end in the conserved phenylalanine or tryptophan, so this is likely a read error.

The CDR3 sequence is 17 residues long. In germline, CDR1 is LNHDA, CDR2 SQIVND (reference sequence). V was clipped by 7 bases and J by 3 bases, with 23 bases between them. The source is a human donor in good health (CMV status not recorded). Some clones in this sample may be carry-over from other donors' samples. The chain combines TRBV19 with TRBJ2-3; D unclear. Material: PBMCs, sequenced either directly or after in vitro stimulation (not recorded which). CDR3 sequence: CASTPVGTPLITDTQYC. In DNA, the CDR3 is TGTGCCAGTACCCCAGTAGGAACCCCCCTTATTACAGATACGCAGTATTGT.